This T cell receptor (beta chain) was documented in a study of blood T cell repertoires in COVID-19 (dated by TCRdb to 2018 to 2021). With regard to the full study: Samples covering the acute and convalescent phases of COVID-19 were provided by collaborators in the United States, Italy and Spain. The samples were drawn from the first 160 participants of the ongoing ImmuneRACE study and from some 1,300 subjects provided by 6 global collaborators. A freely available public database, intended as a resource for researchers studying the immune response to SARS-CoV-2, is where the repertoires were released. The prospective study material was composed of cDNA or gDNA derived from T cells, B-cell-depleted T cells, or PBMCs. Sample metadata almost always included a de-identified subject ID, COVID-19 status, age in years and sex. Where HLA class I and class II types were available, the types were taken from metadata supplied by the sample provider, not from assay-based typing. The dataset comprised deeply sampled blood TCRbeta repertoires from subjects exposed to, actively infected with, or recovered from COVID-19. Broad study findings and their caveats: Clinical and demographic metadata were provided uncurated, with the amount varying by source and participant.

TCRbeta CDR3 regions were amplified from genomic DNA using the immunoSEQ Assay, a bias-controlled multiplex PCR. The original pipeline was this. Nucleated cell counts per sample were estimated from amplification of reference gene primers within the assay. To quantify the absolute abundance of each unique TCRbeta CDR3 rearrangement, sequence reads were collapsed and filtered. Productive Simpson clonality was computed per sample as the square root of Simpson's diversity index over productive rearrangements. TCRdb took this table from immuneACCESS and kept in-frame rearrangements with V and J called. Such tables lack part of the clones; where checked against another copy, unresolved V genes explain under half of the gap, and the rest is unexplained. V, J and clone size are taken as reported in that table, and D and trimming were inferred from the DNA itself. Recorded for this sample are about 140,000 clones; roughly 86% of them occurred a single time. The biggest ten clones account for almost 8.5% of the sample.

The collaborating institutions used their own protocols to collect whole blood in K2EDTA tubes. For TCRbeta analysis, collaborators shipped samples in one of three forms: frozen whole blood, isolated PBMCs, or DNA extracted from either of those sample types. The germline V gene yields SQVTM for CDR1 and ANQGSEA for CDR2. Relative to germline, V is missing 6 bases and J is missing 9 bases, with 17 bases of the junction outside any gene match. The cysteine opens and the phenylalanine closes a CDR3 of 17 amino acids. Left in the record is the CDR3 DNA by itself, 51 bases read in frame from the first base. This clone has only a few counts. Which antigen it targets is not known. It has no much larger one-base neighbor in the sample; base qualities were not kept.

The source is a woman aged 55-70 years with acute or convalescent COVID-19. Sequenced: peripheral blood. In this chain, TRBV29-1 is recombined with TRBJ2-1, with 13 middle bases fitting TRBD2. This receptor has the CDR3 CSVGGGTSGATLLEQFF. The DNA sequence follows: TGCAGCGTCGGGGGTGGGACTAGCGGGGCGACGTTGCTTGAGCAGTTCTTC.